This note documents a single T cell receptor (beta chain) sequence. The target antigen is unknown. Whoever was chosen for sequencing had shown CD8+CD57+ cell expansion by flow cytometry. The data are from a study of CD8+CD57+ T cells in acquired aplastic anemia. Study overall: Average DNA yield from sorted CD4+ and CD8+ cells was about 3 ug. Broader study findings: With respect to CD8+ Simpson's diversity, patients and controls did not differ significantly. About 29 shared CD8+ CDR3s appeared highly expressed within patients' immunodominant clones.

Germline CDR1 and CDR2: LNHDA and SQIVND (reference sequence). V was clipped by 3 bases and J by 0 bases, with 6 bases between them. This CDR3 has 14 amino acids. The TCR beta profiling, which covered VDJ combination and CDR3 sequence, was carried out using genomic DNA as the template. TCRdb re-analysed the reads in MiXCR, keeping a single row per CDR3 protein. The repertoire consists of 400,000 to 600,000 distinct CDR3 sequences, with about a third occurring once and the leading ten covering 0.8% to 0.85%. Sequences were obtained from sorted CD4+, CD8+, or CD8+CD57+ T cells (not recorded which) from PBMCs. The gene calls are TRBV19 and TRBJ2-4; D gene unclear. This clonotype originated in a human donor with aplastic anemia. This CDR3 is CASSMGLAKNIQYF. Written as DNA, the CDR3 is TGTGCCAGTAGTATGGGATTAGCCAAAAACATTCAGTACTTC.